The 9 T cell receptor beta chains reported below all come from one sample, sequenced in a study of blood T cell repertoires in COVID-19. Assay: immunoSEQ multiplex PCR; the TCRdb copy retains only in-frame clones and omits some. The table includes approximately 70,000 clones, 88% detected once. Sequences were obtained from peripheral blood. The receptors were gathered from a woman in her 70s with acute or convalescent COVID-19.

This chain connects TRBV9 to TRBJ2-2; D unresolved. This CDR3 spans 13 amino acids. Germline V lookup: CDR1 SGDLS, CDR2 YYNGEE. V was cut by 5 bases and J by 4 bases, with 9 bases left in between. The CDR3 bases are TGTGCCAGCAGTGGTAGTTCCACCGGGGAGCTGTTTTTT. It yields the protein CASSGSSTGELFF. Based on the CDR3 plus reference TRBV9 and TRBJ2-2, the full variable domain is DSGVTQTPKHLITATGQRVTLRCSPRSGDLSVYWYQQSLDQGLQFLIQYYNGEERAKGNILERFSAQQFPDLHSELNLSSLELGDSALYFCASSGSSTGELFFGEGSRLTVL.

The chain employs TRBV6-5 and TRBJ1-5; 7 bases map to TRBD1. Germline CDR1 MNHEY, CDR2 SVGAGI. The CDR3 is 13 amino acids. V lost 10 bases and J lost 10; bases outside the gene matches: 13. The CDR3 region has the DNA TGTGCCACACTCCCGGACAGGACCCCACCCCAGCATTTT. It yields the protein CATLPDRTPPQHF.

V is TRBV2 and J is TRBJ2-1; 7 nucleotides align to TRBD1. The germline V gene encodes CDR1 SNHLY and CDR2 FYNNEI. The CDR3 is 15 residues long. V shed 3 bases and J 2 bases; nucleotides not matched to a gene: 4. CDR3 loop: CASSDRGQPYNEQFF. For the CDR3, the DNA is TGTGCCAGCAGTGATAGGGGACAGCCCTACAATGAGCAGTTCTTC.

The chain joins TRBV15 to TRBJ1-1; possible D gene TRBD1, 6 bases. The CDR3 sequence is 11 residues long. Trimming stripped 4 bases from V and 10 bases from J, with 10 bases between. Germline V gene data show CDR1 as LNHNV and CDR2 as YYDKDF (reference sequence). CDR3 DNA sequence: TGTGCCACCAGCAAACAGGGTGGAGCTTTCTTT. Translation: CATSKQGGAFF.

The chain couples TRBV11-2 to TRBJ1-1; D perhaps matches TRBD1 (6 bases). V lost 0 bases and J lost 0, with 20 bases in between. Germline loops: CDR1 SGHAT, CDR2 FQNNGV. The CDR3 totals 19 residues. The CDR3 nucleotides are TGTGCCAGCAGCTTAGAGTGGCAGGGGTATAGCATCGTGAACACTGAAGCTTTCTTT. Translation: CASSLEWQGYSIVNTEAFF.

A single count supports this clone. The CDR3 bases are TGTGCCAGCGGAGGGACGTCCACCGTGGGAGGCTACACCTTC. As protein: CASGGTSTVGGYTF. The chain carries TRBV6-5 and TRBJ1-2, with a possible D match to TRBD1 (5 bases). The CDR3 spans 14 residues. Germline V gives CDR1 MNHEY, CDR2 SVGAGI. V lost 8 bases and J 8 bases, leaving 21 bases between the germline ends.

This clone was seen a few times. In the same sample, other DNA sequences code for this CDR3. The rearrangement uses TRBV30 and TRBJ1-3; D is unresolved. V was trimmed by 5 bases and J by 4 bases, leaving 6 bases between them. Germline CDR1 GTSNPN, CDR2 SVGIG (reference sequence). The CDR3 is made up of 11 amino acids. The CDR3 sequence: CAWSVGNTIYF. The CDR3 DNA follows: TGTGCCTGGTCGGTCGGAAACACCATATATTTT.

The V call is TRBV12-3 or TRBV12-4, the J call TRBJ1-2; D ambiguous. CDR3 length equals 12 residues. V was cut by 11 bases and J by 3 bases, with 13 bases left in between. The CDR3 reads CACAWQDYGYTF. The DNA for the CDR3 is TGTGCCTGCGCCTGGCAGGACTATGGCTACACCTTC.

V and J are TRBV9 and TRBJ1-6; 7 positions match TRBD1. Germline CDR1 and CDR2: SGDLS and YYNGEE. With V trimmed by 0 bases and J by 10 bases, 16 bases remained unmatched. CDR3 length equals 18 residues. CDR3 region: CASSVVGGGFRVGSPLHF. The CDR3 bases are TGTGCCAGCAGCGTAGTAGGGGGCGGTTTTAGGGTAGGGTCACCCCTCCACTTT.